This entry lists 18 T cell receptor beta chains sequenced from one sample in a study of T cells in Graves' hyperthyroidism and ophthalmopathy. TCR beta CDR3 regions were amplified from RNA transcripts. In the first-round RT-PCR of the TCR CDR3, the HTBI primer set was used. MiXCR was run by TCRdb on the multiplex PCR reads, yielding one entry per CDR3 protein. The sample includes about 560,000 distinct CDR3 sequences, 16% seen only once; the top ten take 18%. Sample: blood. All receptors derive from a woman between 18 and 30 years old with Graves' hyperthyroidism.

CDR3 in DNA: TGTGCCAGCAGTCCACCGGACAGCCCTATCGTCGCACCCCTCCACTTT. It is translated as CASSPPDSPIVAPLHF. The genes are TRBV28 and TRBJ1-6, with D possibly matching TRBD1 (6 bases). Germline V gene sequence: CDR1 MDHEN, CDR2 SYDVKM. V shed 5 bases and J shed 11 bases, with 22 bases lying between them. CDR3 length equals 16 residues.

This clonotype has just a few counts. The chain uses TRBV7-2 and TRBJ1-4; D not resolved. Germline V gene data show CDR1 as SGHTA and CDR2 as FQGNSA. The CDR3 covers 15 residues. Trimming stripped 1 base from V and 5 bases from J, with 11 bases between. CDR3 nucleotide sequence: TGTGCCAGCAGCTTAGAGGGCCGGACGAATGAAAAACTGTTTTTT. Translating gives CASSLEGRTNEKLFF.

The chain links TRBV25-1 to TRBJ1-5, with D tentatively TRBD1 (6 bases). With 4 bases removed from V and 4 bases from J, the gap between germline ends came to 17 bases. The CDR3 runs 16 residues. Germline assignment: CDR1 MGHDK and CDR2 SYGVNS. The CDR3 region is CASSANTGTSNQPQHF. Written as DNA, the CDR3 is TGTGCCAGCAGTGCAAACACCGGGACATCAAATCAGCCCCAGCATTTT.

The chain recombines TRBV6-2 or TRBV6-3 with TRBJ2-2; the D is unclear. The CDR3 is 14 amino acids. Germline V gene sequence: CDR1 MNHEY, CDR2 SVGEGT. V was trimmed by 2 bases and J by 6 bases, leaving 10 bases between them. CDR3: CASSYVARAGELFF. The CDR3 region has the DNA TGTGCCAGCAGTTACGTGGCTCGGGCCGGGGAGCTGTTTTTT.

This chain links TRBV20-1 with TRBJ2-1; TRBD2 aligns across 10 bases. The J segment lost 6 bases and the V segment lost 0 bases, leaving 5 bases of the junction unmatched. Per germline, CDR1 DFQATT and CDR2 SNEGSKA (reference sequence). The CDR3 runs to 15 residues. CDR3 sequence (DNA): TGCAGTGCTAGAGATCTAGCGGGAGCCCGCAATGAGCAGTTCTTC. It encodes CSARDLAGARNEQFF.

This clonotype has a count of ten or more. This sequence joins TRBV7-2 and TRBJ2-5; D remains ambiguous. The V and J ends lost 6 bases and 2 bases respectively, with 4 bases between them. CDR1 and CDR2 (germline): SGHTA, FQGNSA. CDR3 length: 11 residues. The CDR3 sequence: CASREQETQYF. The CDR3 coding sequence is TGTGCCAGCAGGGAACAAGAGACCCAGTACTTC.

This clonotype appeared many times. CDR3 residues: CAWSWSANYGYTF. The CDR3 coding sequence is TGTGCCTGGAGTTGGTCAGCTAACTATGGCTACACCTTC. This sequence joins TRBV30 and TRBJ1-2; D is unclear. The CDR3 extends over 13 amino acids. V was shortened by 2 bases and J by 0 bases, with 7 bases between the two germline ends. CDR1 GTSNPN and CDR2 SVGIG come from the germline V gene (reference sequence).

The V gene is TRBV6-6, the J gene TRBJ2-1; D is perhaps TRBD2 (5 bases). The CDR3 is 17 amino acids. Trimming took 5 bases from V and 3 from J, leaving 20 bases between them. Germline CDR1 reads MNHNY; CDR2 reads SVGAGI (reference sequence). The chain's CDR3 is CASSDRVTSLGYNEQFF. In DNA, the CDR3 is TGTGCCAGCAGTGACCGAGTAACTAGTCTAGGCTACAATGAGCAGTTCTTC.

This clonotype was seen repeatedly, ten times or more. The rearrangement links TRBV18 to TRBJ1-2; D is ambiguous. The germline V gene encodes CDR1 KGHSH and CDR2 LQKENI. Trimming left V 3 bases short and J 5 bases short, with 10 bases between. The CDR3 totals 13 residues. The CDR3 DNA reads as TGTGCCAGCTCACCCGATGCGGGATATGGCTACACCTTC. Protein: CASSPDAGYGYTF. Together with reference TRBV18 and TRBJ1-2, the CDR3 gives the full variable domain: NAGVMQNPRHLVRRRGQEARLRCSPMKGHSHVYWYRQLPEEGLKFMVYLQKENIIDESGMPKERFSAEFPKEGPSILRIQQVVRGDSAAYFCASSPDAGYGYTFGSGTRLTVV.

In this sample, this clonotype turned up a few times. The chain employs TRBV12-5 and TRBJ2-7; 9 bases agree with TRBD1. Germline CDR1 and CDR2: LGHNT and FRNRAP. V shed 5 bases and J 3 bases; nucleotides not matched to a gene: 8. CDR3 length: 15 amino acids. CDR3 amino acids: CASGKTGTGIYEQYF. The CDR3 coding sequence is TGTGCTAGTGGTAAGACCGGGACAGGGATCTACGAGCAGTACTTC.

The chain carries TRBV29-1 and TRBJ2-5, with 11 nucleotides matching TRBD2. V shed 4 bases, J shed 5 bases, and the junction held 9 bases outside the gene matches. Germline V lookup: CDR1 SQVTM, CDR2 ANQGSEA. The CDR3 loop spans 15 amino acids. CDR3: CSVAVVAGGRETQYF. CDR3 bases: TGCAGCGTTGCCGTGGTAGCGGGGGGGAGGGAGACCCAGTACTTC.

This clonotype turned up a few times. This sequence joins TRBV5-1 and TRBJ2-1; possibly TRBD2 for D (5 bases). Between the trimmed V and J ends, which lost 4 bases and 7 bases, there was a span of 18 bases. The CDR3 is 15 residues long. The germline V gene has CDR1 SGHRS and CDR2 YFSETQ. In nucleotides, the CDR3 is TGCGCCAGCAGCCAGCGGTACCTCCTCCTGAATGAGCAGTTCTTC. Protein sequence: CASSQRYLLLNEQFF. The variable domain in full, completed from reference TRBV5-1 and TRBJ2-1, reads KAGVTQTPRYLIKTRGQQVTLSCSPISGHRSVSWYQQTPGQGLQFLFEYFSETQRNKGNFPGRFSGRQFSNSRSEMNVSTLELGDSALYLCASSQRYLLLNEQFFGPGTRLTVL.

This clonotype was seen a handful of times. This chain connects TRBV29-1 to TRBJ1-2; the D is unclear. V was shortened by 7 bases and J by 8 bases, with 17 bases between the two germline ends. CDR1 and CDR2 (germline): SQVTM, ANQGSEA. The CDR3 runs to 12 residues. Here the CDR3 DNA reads TGCAGCGCCAGGACCGGGCCGGGAGGCTACACCTTC. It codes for CSARTGPGGYTF.

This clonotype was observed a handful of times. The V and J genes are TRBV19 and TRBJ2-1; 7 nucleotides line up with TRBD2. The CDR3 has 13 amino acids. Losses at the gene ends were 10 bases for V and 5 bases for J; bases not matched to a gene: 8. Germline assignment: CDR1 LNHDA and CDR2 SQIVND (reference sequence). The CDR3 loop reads CATSSGGNNEQFF. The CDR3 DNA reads TGTGCCACCTCTAGCGGAGGTAACAATGAGCAGTTCTTC. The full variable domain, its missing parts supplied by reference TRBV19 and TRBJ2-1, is DGGITQSPKYLFRKEGQNVTLSCEQNLNHDAMYWYRQDPGQGLRLIYYSQIVNDFQKGDIAEGYSVSREKKESFPLTVTSAQKNPTAFYLCATSSGGNNEQFFGPGTRLTVL.

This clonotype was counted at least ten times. The CDR3 DNA is TGTGCCTCTAAAACACTGGAAGCGGACACCGGGGAGCTGTTTTTT. Its protein product is CASKTLEADTGELFF. V gene TRBV2 combines with J gene TRBJ2-2, with a weak D call TRBD2 (5 bases). V dropped 11 bases and J dropped 3 bases, with 19 bases sitting between them. Germline-derived CDR1 and CDR2 are SNHLY and FYNNEI. The CDR3 consists of 15 residues.

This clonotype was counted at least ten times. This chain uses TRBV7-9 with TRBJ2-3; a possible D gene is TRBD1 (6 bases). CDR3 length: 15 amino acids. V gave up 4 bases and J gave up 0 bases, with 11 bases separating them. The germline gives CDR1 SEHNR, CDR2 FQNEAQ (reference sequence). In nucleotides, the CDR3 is TGTGCCAGCAGCTCGTCAGACAGGAGCACAGATACGCAGTATTTT. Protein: CASSSSDRSTDTQYF.

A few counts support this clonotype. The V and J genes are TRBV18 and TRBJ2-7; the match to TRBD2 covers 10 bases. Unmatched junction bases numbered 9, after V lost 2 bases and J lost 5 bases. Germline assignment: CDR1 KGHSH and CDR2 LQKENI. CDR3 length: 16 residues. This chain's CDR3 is CASSPMSASGSNEQYF. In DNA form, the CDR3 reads TGTGCCAGCTCACCAATGTCGGCTAGCGGGAGCAACGAGCAGTACTTC.

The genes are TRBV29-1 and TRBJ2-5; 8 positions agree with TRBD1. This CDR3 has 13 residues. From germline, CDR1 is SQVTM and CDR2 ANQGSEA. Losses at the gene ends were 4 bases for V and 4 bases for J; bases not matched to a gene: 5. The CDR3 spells CSVADRASETQYF. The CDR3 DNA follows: TGCAGCGTTGCGGACAGGGCCTCAGAGACCCAGTACTTC.